This TCR beta chain stems from a study of T cell changes during pregnancy in multiple sclerosis. Clones were sequenced by immunoSEQ multiplex PCR, and TCRdb holds only the in-frame ones, with some missing. The sample has tens of thousands of clones, about 89% seen once. CDR1 KGHSH and CDR2 LQKENI come from the germline V gene. The V segment lost 2 bases and the J segment 1 base; nucleotides outside the gene matches: 8. The CDR3 is made up of 17 amino acids. The receptor was derived from a female donor with multiple sclerosis, enrolled in a pregnancy study. The sample in question was peripheral blood, obtained in the second trimester of pregnancy. The rearrangement links TRBV18 to TRBJ2-1; 7 bases fit TRBD2. CDR3 sequence (DNA): TGTGCCAGCTCACCAGGGGGGGGAGGAAGATCCTACAATGAGCAGTTCTTC. Its protein product is CASSPGGGGRSYNEQFF. The full variable domain, completed using reference TRBV18 and TRBJ2-1, is NAGVMQNPRHLVRRRGQEARLRCSPMKGHSHVYWYRQLPEEGLKFMVYLQKENIIDESGMPKERFSAEFPKEGPSILRIQQVVRGDSAAYFCASSPGGGGRSYNEQFFGPGTRLTVL.